This passage covers 25 T cell receptor beta chains from one sample sequenced in a study of PD-L1 blockade in urothelial cancer (dated by TCRdb to 2015 to 2018). The receptor library was made with the immunoSEQ multiplex PCR assay. As stored in TCRdb, this immuneACCESS dataset retains in-frame rearrangements with V and J assigned. A fraction of the clones does not appear; measured against another copy, unresolved V genes explain less than half of the discrepancy, and the remainder lacks a known reason. The sample table records about 69,000 clones; 70% to 90% of these occur just once. The ten largest clonotypes hold approximately 3.5% of the sample. This specimen consisted of PBMCs, obtained around atezolizumab (anti-PD-L1) treatment. The receptor source for this set is a man aged 55 to 70 with urothelial cancer.

The V and J genes are TRBV12-5 and TRBJ2-5; maybe TRBD1 (6 bases). The ends were cut back, 6 bases at V and 4 bases at J, with 12 bases in the middle. CDR1 and CDR2 from the germline V gene are LGHNT and FRNRAP. CDR3 length: 13 residues. This chain's CDR3 is CASGQTGLETQYF. The CDR3, as DNA: TGTGCTAGTGGACAGACAGGTTTAGAGACCCAGTACTTC.

In the case of this clone: The same CDR3 can be traced to other DNA sequences in this sample. The CDR3 nucleotides read TGTGCCAGCAGCTTAGTGGGGGCTAGCACAGATACGCAGTATTTT. It specifies CASSLVGASTDTQYF. The gene calls are TRBV7-2 and TRBJ2-3, with a weak D call TRBD1 (6 bases). Germline CDR1 SGHTA, CDR2 FQGNSA. The CDR3 is 15 residues long. Trimming pared 1 base from V and 0 bases from J, leaving 8 bases between.

The rearrangement links TRBV7-2 to TRBJ1-1, with D hard to call. V was cut by 4 bases and J by 1 base, with 13 bases left in between. Looked up from germline, CDR1 is SGHTA and CDR2 is FQGNSA. CDR3 length: 15 residues. This chain's CDR3 is CASSSRAGRNTEAFF. The CDR3 coding sequence is TGTGCCAGCAGCTCCAGAGCAGGCCGGAACACTGAAGCTTTCTTT.

The V and J genes are TRBV11-2 and TRBJ1-2; 7 positions agree with TRBD1. V lost 1 base and J lost 5; bases outside the gene matches: 4. The CDR3 is 14 amino acids. Germline loops: CDR1 SGHAT, CDR2 FQNNGV. Here the CDR3 reads CASSLAATGYGYTF. As DNA, the CDR3 is TGTGCCAGCAGCTTAGCGGCGACAGGGTATGGCTACACCTTC.

The V call is TRBV23-1, the J call TRBJ2-1; the D gene is possibly TRBD2 (7 bases). TRBV23-1 is treated as an ORF (open reading frame) with a function not yet certain. The CDR3 loop spans 18 amino acids. V was shortened by 4 bases and J by 2 bases, with 21 bases between the two germline ends. CDR3 sequence (DNA): TGCGCCAGCAGTCGGAGTCTGGGGGCTAGCGGCCCCTACAATGAGCAGTTCTTC. Its translation: CASSRSLGASGPYNEQFF.

The chain has TRBV7-9 and TRBJ1-2; weak D call: TRBD1 (5 bases). Germline V gene lookup returns CDR1 SEHNR and CDR2 FQNEAQ (reference sequence). The CDR3 has 15 amino acids. The germline V and J ends were trimmed by 5 bases and 8 bases, with 21 bases remaining between them. The CDR3 loop reads CASSPQGAGLYGYTF. For the CDR3, the DNA is TGTGCCAGCAGCCCCCAGGGAGCGGGGTTGTACGGCTACACCTTC.

The rearrangement joins TRBV6-1 to TRBJ2-2, with D possibly being TRBD1 (6 bases). This CDR3 has 16 residues. Trimming took off 2 bases at V and 3 bases at J, with 13 bases between the two ends. Germline V gives CDR1 MNHNS, CDR2 SASEGT. The CDR3 DNA sequence: TGTGCCAGCAGTGAAAGGTCAGGGGACCACACCGGGGAGCTGTTTTTT. Amino acids: CASSERSGDHTGELFF.

This clone was counted a few times. J is TRBJ2-2 and V is TRBV10-1, with TRBD2 matching 9 bases. Germline trimming cut 4 bases from V and 3 bases from J; bases unmatched to any gene: 3. CDR1 and CDR2 from the germline V gene are WNHNN and SYGVQD (reference sequence). The CDR3 has 15 residues. DNA of the CDR3: TGCGCCAGCAGTGTCGCTAGCGGGGACACCGGGGAGCTGTTTTTT. Translated, it gives CASSVASGDTGELFF.

The J gene is TRBJ2-3, the V gene TRBV4-3, with D uncertain. Per germline, CDR1 LGHNA and CDR2 YSLEER. The V and J ends lost 1 base and 1 base respectively, with 9 bases between them. CDR3 length: 15 amino acids. This CDR3 is CASSQGGYRTDTQYF. CDR3 nucleotides: TGCGCCAGCAGCCAAGGCGGTTATCGCACAGATACGCAGTATTTT.

V usage is TRBV7-2 and J usage is TRBJ2-7; possible D gene TRBD2, 5 bases. V gave up 5 bases and J gave up 5 bases, with 16 bases separating them. Germline lookup yields CDR1 SGHTA and CDR2 FQGNSA. This CDR3 spans 14 amino acids. The CDR3 DNA sequence: TGTGCCAGCAGCACCCAGCGGTCTCTACACGAGCAGTACTTC. Translating gives CASSTQRSLHEQYF.

The chain employs TRBV9 and TRBJ2-3, with D possibly TRBD1 on 7 matching bases. Deletions cut 4 bases from V and 4 bases from J, with 19 bases between. Germline CDR1 SGDLS, CDR2 YYNGEE. The CDR3 has 16 residues. This CDR3 is CASSPPAGGYADTQYF. CDR3 DNA: TGTGCCAGCAGCCCCCCGGCAGGGGGGTACGCAGATACGCAGTATTTT.

This rearrangement joins TRBV18 to TRBJ2-1, with a possible D match to TRBD2 (5 bases). The length of the CDR3 is 16 residues. CDR1 and CDR2 (germline): KGHSH, LQKENI. Trimming took 0 bases from V and 0 from J, leaving 9 bases between them. This CDR3 reads CASSPPEVSSYNEQFF. The CDR3 nucleotides read TGTGCCAGCTCACCACCGGAGGTTAGCTCCTACAATGAGCAGTTCTTC.

This chain links TRBV7-6 with TRBJ2-7; 8 nucleotides agree with TRBD2. This CDR3 has 16 amino acids. CDR1 is SGHVS, CDR2 FNYEAQ, per germline. Trimming cost V 5 bases and J 0 bases; bases outside gene matches: 9. Here the CDR3 DNA reads TGTGCCAGCAGCCGAGAAATAAGCGGGAGCTCCTACGAGCAGTACTTC. Protein: CASSREISGSSYEQYF.

The rearrangement joins TRBV5-1 to TRBJ1-4; 12 bases map to TRBD1. The CDR3 length is 18 residues. V lost 4 bases and J lost 1; bases outside the gene matches: 8. Looked up from germline, CDR1 is SGHRS and CDR2 is YFSETQ. CDR3 nucleotide sequence: TGCGCCAGCAGCCCAGGGACAGGGGGCGGAAGAACTAATGAAAAACTGTTTTTT. This sequence encodes CASSPGTGGGRTNEKLFF.

V and J are TRBV6-5 and TRBJ1-5, with D perhaps TRBD1 (6 bases). The V end lost 5 bases, the J end lost 0 bases, and 11 bases lay between the germline ends. CDR1 and CDR2 from the germline V gene are MNHEY and SVGAGI. CDR3 length equals 15 residues. CDR3 sequence: CASSPDRPSNQPQHF. For the CDR3, the DNA is TGTGCCAGCAGTCCAGACAGGCCTAGCAATCAGCCCCAGCATTTT.

The chain couples TRBV5-5 to TRBJ2-7, with D tentatively TRBD2 (5 bases). Per germline, CDR1 SGHKS and CDR2 YYEKEE (reference sequence). This CDR3 comprises 14 residues. Trimming left V 4 bases short and J 1 base short, with 12 bases between. CDR3 bases: TGTGCCAGCAGCCCGTTTCGGGGATCCTACGAGCAGTACTTC. This translates into CASSPFRGSYEQYF.

The chain is built from TRBV18 and TRBJ1-1; 7 bases are shared with TRBD1. After removal of 2 bases from V and 10 bases from J, the junction contained 7 bases not matched to a gene. The CDR3 consists of 13 residues. The germline CDR1 and CDR2 sequences are KGHSH and LQKENI. CDR3 nucleotide sequence: TGTGCCAGCTCACCAGGGGTGCAGGGGGGAGCTTTCTTT. Protein: CASSPGVQGGAFF. Variable domain in full (rest from reference TRBV18 and TRBJ1-1): NAGVMQNPRHLVRRRGQEARLRCSPMKGHSHVYWYRQLPEEGLKFMVYLQKENIIDESGMPKERFSAEFPKEGPSILRIQQVVRGDSAAYFCASSPGVQGGAFFGQGTRLTVV.

This clone was detected only a few times. The genes are TRBV12-5 and TRBJ2-2; possibly TRBD1 for D (7 bases). The CDR3 contains 15 residues. Germline CDR1 LGHNT, CDR2 FRNRAP. V was clipped by 2 bases and J by 4 bases, with 11 bases between them. CDR3 nucleotides: TGTGCTAGTGGTTTGCAGGGGGGCAGCACCGGGGAGCTGTTTTTT. Encoded protein: CASGLQGGSTGELFF. Full variable domain (missing parts from reference TRBV12-5 and TRBJ2-2): DARVTQTPRHKVTEMGQEVTMRCQPILGHNTVFWYRQTMMQGLELLAYFRNRAPLDDSGMPKDRFSAEMPDATLATLKIQPSEPRDSAVYFCASGLQGGSTGELFFGEGSRLTVL.

V and J are TRBV12-1 and TRBJ2-1; the tabulated D call, TRBD2, remains unverified against the DNA. TRBV12-1 is annotated as a pseudogene. The length of the CDR3 is 16 residues. CDR3 DNA: TGTGCCAGCAGATCCCGGAGCGGGAGGGCCTGGCATGAGCAGTTCTTC. This gives the protein CASRSRSGRAWHEQFF.

In DNA, the CDR3 is TGTGCCAGCAGCCGATCTGGGACTAGTAACTACGAGCAGTACTTC. Translated: CASSRSGTSNYEQYF. The V call is TRBV27, the J call TRBJ2-7, with 8 nucleotides matching TRBD2. This CDR3 has 15 residues. V gave up 6 bases and J gave up 3 bases; unmatched junction bases: 10. The germline gives CDR1 MNHEY, CDR2 SMNVEV (reference sequence).

This rearrangement joins TRBV5-1 to TRBJ1-6; D gene ambiguous. Germline-derived CDR1 and CDR2 are SGHRS and YFSETQ. The CDR3 length is 16 residues. V lost 0 bases and J lost 0, with 7 bases in between. CDR3 protein: CASSLGRSSYNSPLHF. CDR3 in DNA: TGCGCCAGCAGCTTGGGCAGAAGCTCCTATAATTCACCCCTCCACTTT.

V and J are TRBV30 and TRBJ1-5; 7 bases agree with TRBD1. After removal of 5 bases from V and 3 bases from J, the junction contained 7 bases not matched to a gene. CDR1 and CDR2 (germline): GTSNPN, SVGIG (reference sequence). The CDR3 totals 14 residues. CDR3 DNA sequence: TGTGCCTGGGGAGGACAGGCGTTCAATCAGCCCCAGCATTTT. This sequence encodes CAWGGQAFNQPQHF.

The chain has TRBV27 and TRBJ1-1, with D hard to call. CDR3 length equals 13 residues. Trimming pared 2 bases from V and 4 bases from J, leaving 8 bases between. Germline CDR1 and CDR2: MNHEY and SMNVEV (reference sequence). In DNA, the CDR3 is TGTGCCAGCAGTTTACCGGGTAGCACTGAAGCTTTCTTT. Translation: CASSLPGSTEAFF.

This chain connects TRBV30 to TRBJ1-2; 8 nucleotides agree with TRBD1. V lost 1 base to trimming and J lost 8 bases; unmatched junction nucleotides: 9. CDR3 size: 14 residues. Germline assignment: CDR1 GTSNPN and CDR2 SVGIG (reference sequence). CDR3 amino acids: CAWSGTGILGGYTF. DNA for the CDR3: TGTGCCTGGAGTGGGACAGGGATCTTGGGGGGCTACACCTTC.

The rearrangement uses TRBV10-3 and TRBJ2-6; 8 bases fit TRBD2. The CDR3 runs 15 residues. The V gene end was trimmed by 4 bases and the J gene end by 4 bases; junction bases not matched to a gene: 3. Germline CDR1 ENHRY, CDR2 SYGVKD. The DNA for the CDR3 is TGTGCCATCAGTGGAGAGCGGGGGGGGGCCAACGTCCTGACTTTC. Protein product: CAISGERGGANVLTF.